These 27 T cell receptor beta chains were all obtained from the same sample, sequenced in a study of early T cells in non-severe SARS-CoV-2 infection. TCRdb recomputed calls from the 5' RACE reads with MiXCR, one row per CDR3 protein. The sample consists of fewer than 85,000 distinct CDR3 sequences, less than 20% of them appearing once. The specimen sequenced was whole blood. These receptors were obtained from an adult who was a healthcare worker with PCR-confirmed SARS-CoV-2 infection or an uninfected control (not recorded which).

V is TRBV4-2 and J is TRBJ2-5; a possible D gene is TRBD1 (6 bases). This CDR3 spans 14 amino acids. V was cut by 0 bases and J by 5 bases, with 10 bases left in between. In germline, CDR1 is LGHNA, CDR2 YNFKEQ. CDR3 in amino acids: CASSQDRGSETQYF. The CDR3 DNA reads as TGTGCCAGCAGCCAAGACAGGGGAAGCGAGACCCAGTACTTC.

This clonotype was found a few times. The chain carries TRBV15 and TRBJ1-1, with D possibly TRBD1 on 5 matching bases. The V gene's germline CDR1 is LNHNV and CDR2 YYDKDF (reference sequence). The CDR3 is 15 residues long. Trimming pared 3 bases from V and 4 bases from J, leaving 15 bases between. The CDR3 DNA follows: TGTGCCACCAGCAGGGCAGGGTTGGGGAGCACTGAAGCTTTCTTT. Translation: CATSRAGLGSTEAFF. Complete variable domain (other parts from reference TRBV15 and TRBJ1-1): DAMVIQNPRYQVTQFGKPVTLSCSQTLNHNVMYWYQQKSSQAPKLLFHYYDKDFNNEADTPDNFQSRRPNTSFCFLDIRSPGLGDTAMYLCATSRAGLGSTEAFFGQGTRLTVV.

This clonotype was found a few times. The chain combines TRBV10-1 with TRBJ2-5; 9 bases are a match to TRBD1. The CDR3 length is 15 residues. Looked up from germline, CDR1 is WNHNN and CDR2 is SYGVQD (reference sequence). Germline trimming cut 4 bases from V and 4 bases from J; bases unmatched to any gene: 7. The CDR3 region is CASSGRTGEGETQYF. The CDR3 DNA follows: TGCGCCAGCAGTGGAAGGACAGGGGAAGGAGAGACCCAGTACTTC.

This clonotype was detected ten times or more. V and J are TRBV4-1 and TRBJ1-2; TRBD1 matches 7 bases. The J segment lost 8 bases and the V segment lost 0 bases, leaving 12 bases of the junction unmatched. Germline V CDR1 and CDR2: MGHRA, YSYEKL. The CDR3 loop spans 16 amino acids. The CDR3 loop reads CASSQDIGGPRVGYTF. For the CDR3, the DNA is TGCGCCAGCAGCCAAGATATAGGGGGCCCGAGGGTGGGCTACACCTTC.

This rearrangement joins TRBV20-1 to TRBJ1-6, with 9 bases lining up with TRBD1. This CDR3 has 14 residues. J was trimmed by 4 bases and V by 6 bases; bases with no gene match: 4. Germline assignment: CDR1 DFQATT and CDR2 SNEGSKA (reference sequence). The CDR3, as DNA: TGCAGTGCGGAACAGGGGGCGTATAATTCACCCCTCCACTTT. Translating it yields CSAEQGAYNSPLHF.

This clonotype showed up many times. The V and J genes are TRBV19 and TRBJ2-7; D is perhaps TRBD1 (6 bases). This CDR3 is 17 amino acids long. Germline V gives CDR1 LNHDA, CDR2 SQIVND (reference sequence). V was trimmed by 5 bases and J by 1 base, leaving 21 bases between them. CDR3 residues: CASSLTGLRDTSYEQYF. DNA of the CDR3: TGTGCCAGTAGTCTGACCGGCCTCCGGGACACATCCTACGAGCAGTACTTC.

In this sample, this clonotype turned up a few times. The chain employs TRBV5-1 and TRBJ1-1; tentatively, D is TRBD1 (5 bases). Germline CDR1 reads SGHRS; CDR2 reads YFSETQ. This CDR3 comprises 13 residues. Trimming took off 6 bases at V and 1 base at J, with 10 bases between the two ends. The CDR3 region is CASKRGTNTEAFF. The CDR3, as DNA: TGCGCCAGCAAAAGGGGAACGAACACTGAAGCTTTCTTT.

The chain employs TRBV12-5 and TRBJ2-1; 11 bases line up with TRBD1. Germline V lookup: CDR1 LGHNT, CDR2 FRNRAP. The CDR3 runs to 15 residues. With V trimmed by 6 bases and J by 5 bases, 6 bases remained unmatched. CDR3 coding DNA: TGTGCTAGTGGGACGGGACAGGGGGACCACAATGAGCAGTTCTTC. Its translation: CASGTGQGDHNEQFF.

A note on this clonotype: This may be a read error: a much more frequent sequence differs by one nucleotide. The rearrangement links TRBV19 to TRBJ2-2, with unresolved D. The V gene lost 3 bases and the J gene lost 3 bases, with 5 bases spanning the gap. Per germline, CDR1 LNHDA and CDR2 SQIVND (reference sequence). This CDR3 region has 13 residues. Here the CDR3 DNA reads TGTGCCAGTAGTATTTGGTACACCGGGGAGCTGTTTTTT. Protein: CASSIWYTGELFF.

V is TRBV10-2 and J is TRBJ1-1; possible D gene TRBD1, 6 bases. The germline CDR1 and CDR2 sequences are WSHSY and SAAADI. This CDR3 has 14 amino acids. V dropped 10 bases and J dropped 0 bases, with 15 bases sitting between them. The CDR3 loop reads CATNLGGVNTEAFF. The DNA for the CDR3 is TGCGCCACCAATCTAGGGGGGGTGAACACTGAAGCTTTCTTT.

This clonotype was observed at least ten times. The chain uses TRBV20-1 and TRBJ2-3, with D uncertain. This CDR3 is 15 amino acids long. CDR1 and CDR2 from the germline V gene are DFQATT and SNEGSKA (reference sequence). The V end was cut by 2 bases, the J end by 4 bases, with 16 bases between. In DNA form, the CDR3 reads TGCAGTGCTAGACTAATGGGCAAGAGTGCAGATACGCAGTATTTT. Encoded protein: CSARLMGKSADTQYF.

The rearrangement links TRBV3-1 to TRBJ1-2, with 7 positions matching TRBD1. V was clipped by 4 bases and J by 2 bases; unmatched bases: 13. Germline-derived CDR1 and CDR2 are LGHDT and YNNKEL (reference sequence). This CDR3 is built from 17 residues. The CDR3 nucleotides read TGTGCCAGCAGCCTCAGACAGGGAGGCTACTCGAACTATGGCTACACCTTC. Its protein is CASSLRQGGYSNYGYTF.

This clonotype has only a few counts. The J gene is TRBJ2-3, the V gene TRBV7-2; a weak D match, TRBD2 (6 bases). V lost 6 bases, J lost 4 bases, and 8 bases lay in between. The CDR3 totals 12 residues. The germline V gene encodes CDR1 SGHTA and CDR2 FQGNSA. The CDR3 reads CASSREPDTQYF. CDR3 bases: TGTGCCAGCAGTCGGGAGCCAGATACGCAGTATTTT.

For the CDR3, the DNA is TGTGCCAGCAGCTGGCTAGCGGGAGACCTCCAAGAGACCCAGTACTTC. Translated, it gives CASSWLAGDLQETQYF. V usage is TRBV7-9 and J usage is TRBJ2-5, with 10 positions matching TRBD2. The germline V gene encodes CDR1 SEHNR and CDR2 FQNEAQ (reference sequence). This CDR3 has 16 amino acids. With 4 bases clipped from V and 1 base from J, the junction kept 6 bases outside the gene matches.

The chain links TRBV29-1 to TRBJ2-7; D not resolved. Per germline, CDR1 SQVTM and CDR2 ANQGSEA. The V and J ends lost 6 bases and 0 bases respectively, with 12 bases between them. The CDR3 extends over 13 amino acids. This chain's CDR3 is CSVLPGSSYEQYF. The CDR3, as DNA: TGCAGCGTCCTCCCAGGTAGCTCCTACGAGCAGTACTTC.

The CDR3 protein is CASSPAGNTIYF. The CDR3 DNA sequence: TGTGCCAGCAGCCCCGCCGGAAACACCATATATTTT. The V and J genes are TRBV4-2 and TRBJ1-3, with unresolved D. V lost 4 bases, J lost 4 bases, and 5 bases lay in between. This CDR3 region has 12 residues. Looked up from germline, CDR1 is LGHNA and CDR2 is YNFKEQ.

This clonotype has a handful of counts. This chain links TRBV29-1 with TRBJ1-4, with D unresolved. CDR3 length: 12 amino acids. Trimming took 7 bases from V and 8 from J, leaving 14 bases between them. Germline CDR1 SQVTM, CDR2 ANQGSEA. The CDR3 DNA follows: TGCAGCGGCTTGAGTAATGGGGAAAAACTGTTTTTT. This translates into CSGLSNGEKLFF.

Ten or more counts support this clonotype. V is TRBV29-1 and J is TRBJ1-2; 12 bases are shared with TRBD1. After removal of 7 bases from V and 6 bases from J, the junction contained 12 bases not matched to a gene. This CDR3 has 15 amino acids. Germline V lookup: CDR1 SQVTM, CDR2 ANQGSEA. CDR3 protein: CSDQNRDRGPDGYTF. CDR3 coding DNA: TGCAGCGACCAGAACCGGGACAGGGGGCCAGATGGCTACACCTTC. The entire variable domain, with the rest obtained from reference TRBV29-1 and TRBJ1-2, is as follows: SAVISQKPSRDICQRGTSLTIQCQVDSQVTMMFWYRQQPGQSLTLIATANQGSEATYESGFVIDKFPISRPNLTFSTLTVSNMSPEDSSIYLCSDQNRDRGPDGYTFGSGTRLTVV.

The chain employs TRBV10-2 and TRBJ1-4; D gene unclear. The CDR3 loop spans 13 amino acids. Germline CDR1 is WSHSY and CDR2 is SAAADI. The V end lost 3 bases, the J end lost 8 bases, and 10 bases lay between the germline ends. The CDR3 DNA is TGCGCCAGCAGTGACGGATTAGGGGAAAAACTGTTTTTT. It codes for CASSDGLGEKLFF.

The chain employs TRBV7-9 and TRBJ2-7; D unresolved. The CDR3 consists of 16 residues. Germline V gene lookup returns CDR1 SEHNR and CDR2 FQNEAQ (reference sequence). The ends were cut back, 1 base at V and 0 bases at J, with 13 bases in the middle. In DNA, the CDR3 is TGTGCCAGCAGCTTAGTTTCCGGGTTTAGCTCCTACGAGCAGTACTTC. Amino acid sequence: CASSLVSGFSSYEQYF. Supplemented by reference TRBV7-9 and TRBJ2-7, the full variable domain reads DTGVSQNPRHKITKRGQNVTFRCDPISEHNRLYWYRQTLGQGPEFLTYFQNEAQLEKSRLLSDRFSAERPKGSFSTLEIQRTEQGDSAMYLCASSLVSGFSSYEQYFGPGTRLTVT.

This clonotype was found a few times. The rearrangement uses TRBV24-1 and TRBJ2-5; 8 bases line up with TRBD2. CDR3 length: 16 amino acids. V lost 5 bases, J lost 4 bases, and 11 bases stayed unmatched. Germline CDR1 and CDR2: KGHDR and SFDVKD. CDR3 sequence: CATSAPVAGRPETQYF. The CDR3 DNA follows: TGTGCCACCAGTGCCCCGGTAGCGGGAAGGCCAGAGACCCAGTACTTC.

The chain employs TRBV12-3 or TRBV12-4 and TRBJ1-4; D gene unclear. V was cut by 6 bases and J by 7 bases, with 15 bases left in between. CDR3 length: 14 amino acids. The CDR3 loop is CASRPGHSGEKLFF. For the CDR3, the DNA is TGTGCCAGCAGACCGGGCCACAGTGGTGAAAAACTGTTTTTT.

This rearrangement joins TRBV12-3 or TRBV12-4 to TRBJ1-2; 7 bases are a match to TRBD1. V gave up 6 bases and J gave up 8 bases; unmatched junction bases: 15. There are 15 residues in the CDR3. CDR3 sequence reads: CASSSDRAVFLGYTF. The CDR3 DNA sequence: TGTGCCAGCAGCAGCGACAGGGCTGTGTTTTTGGGCTACACCTTC.

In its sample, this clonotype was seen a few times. The CDR3 DNA reads TGTGCCAGCAGCCTTTCCTCTAGCTTCGGGACCCAGTACTTC. As protein: CASSLSSSFGTQYF. The chain uses TRBV14 and TRBJ2-5, with a possible D match to TRBD2 (5 bases). With 4 bases removed from V and 7 bases from J, the gap between germline ends came to 16 bases. Germline V gives CDR1 SGHDN, CDR2 FVKESK. The CDR3 is 14 residues long.

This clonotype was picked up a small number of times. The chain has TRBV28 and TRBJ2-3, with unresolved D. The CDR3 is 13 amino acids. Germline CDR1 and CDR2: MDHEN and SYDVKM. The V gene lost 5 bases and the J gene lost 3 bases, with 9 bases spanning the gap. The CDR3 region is CASSDRDTDTQYF. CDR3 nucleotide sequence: TGTGCCAGCAGTGATAGGGATACAGATACGCAGTATTTT.

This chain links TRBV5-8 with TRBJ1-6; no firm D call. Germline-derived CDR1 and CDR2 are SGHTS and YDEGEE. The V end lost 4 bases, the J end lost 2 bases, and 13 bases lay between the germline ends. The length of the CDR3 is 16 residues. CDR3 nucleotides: TGTGCCAGCAGCGTGTACCCGGGCACCTATAATTCACCCCTCCACTTT. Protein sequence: CASSVYPGTYNSPLHF.

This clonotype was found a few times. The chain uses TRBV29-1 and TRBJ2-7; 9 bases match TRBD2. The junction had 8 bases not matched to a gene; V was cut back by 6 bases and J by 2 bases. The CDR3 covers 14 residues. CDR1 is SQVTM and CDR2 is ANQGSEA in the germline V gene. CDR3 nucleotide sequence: TGCAGCGTAGAACGACTAGCGGCCCCCTACGAGCAGTACTTC. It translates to CSVERLAAPYEQYF.